This record covers a single T cell receptor (beta chain). Its antigen is undetermined. The data stem from a study of T cell repertoires in cytomegalovirus infection. Study details: Indications came from public TCR beta signatures; they pointed to CMV infection and to a matching HLA type. Notes on the study in general: Summed frequency of shared TCR beta families picked out CMV carriers who also had the relevant HLA. What dominated the ex vivo response were HLA-C-restricted CMV-specific TCR beta clonotypes.

The CDR3 consists of 16 residues. Germline CDR1 is LGHNA and CDR2 is YNFKEQ. V lost 4 bases and J lost 4; bases outside the gene matches: 10. In TCRdb, the reads were re-called with MiXCR into one record per CDR3 protein. The data show 150,000 to 200,000 distinct CDR3 sequences, roughly 28% seen once. What was sequenced was PBMCs. The clonotype comes from a human donor in good health (CMV status not recorded). Some clones in this sample may be carry-over from other donors' samples. The chain carries TRBV4-2 and TRBJ2-1; 7 bases are shared with TRBD1. CDR3 nucleotides: TGTGCCAGCAGCCTCACCGGGACAGAAGCTTACAATGAGCAGTTCTTC. Encoded protein: CASSLTGTEAYNEQFF.